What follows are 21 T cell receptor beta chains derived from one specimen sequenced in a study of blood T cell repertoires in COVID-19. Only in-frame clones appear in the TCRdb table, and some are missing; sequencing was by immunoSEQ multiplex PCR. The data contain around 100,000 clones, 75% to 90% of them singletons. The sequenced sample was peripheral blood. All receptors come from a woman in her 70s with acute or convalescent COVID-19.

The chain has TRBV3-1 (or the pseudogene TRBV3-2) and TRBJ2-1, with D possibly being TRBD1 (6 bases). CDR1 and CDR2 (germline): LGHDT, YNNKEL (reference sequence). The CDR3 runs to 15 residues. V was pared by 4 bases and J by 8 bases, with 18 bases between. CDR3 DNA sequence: TGTGCCAGCAGCCCCTGGACAGCCCGGGGAGATGAGCAGTTCTTC. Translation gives CASSPWTARGDEQFF.

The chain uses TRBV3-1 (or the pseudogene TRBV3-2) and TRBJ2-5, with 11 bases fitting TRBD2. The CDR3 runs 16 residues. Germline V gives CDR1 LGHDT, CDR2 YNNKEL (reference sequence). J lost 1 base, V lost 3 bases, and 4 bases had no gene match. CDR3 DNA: TGTGCCAGCAGCCAGCCCGGACTAGCGGGCCAAGAGACCCAGTACTTC. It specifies CASSQPGLAGQETQYF.

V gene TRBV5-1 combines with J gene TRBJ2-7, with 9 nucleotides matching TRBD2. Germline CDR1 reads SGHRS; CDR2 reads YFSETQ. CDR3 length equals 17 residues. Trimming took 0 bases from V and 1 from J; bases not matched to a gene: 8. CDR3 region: CASSLVASGTLSYEQYF. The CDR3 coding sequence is TGCGCCAGCAGCTTGGTGGCTAGCGGGACCCTTTCCTACGAGCAGTACTTC.

This CDR3 is CASSLRGNYGYTF. Written as DNA, the CDR3 is TGTGCCAGCAGTTTAAGGGGAAACTATGGCTACACCTTC. The chain carries TRBV12-3 or TRBV12-4 and TRBJ1-2; D perhaps matches TRBD1 (5 bases). The CDR3 is 13 amino acids. Trimming shortened V by 2 bases and J by 2 bases, and 6 bases separated the two germline ends.

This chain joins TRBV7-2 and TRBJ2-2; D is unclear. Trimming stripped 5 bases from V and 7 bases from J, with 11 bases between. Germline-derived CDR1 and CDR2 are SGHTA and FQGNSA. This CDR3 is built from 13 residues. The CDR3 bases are TGTGCCAGCAGCCTCCGTGAGCGCGGGGAGCTGTTTTTT. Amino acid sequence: CASSLRERGELFF.

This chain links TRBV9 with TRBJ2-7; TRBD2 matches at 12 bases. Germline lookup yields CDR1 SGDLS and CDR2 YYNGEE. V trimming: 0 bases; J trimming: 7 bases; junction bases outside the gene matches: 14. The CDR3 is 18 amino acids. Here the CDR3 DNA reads TGTGCCAGCAGCGTAGCCCCCACGCTAGCGGGGGGGTCGGGAGAGCAGTACTTC. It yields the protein CASSVAPTLAGGSGEQYF.

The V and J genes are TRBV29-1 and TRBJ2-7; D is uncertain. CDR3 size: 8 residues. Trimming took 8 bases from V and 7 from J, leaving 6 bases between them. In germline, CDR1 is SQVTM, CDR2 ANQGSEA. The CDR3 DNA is TGCAGCACACTAGAGCAGTACTTC. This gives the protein CSTLEQYF.

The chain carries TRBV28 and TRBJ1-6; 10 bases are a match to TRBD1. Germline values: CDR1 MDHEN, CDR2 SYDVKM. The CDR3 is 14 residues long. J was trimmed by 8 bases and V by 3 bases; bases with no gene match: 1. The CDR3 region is CASSLGTGDSPLHF. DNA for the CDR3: TGTGCCAGCAGTTTGGGGACAGGGGATTCACCCCTCCACTTT.

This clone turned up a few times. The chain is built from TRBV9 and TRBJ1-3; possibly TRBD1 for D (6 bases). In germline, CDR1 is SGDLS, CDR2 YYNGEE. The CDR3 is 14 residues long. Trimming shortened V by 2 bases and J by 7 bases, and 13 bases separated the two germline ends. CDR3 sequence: CASSVGTGINTIYF. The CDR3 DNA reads TGTGCCAGCAGCGTCGGCACAGGGATTAACACCATATATTTT.

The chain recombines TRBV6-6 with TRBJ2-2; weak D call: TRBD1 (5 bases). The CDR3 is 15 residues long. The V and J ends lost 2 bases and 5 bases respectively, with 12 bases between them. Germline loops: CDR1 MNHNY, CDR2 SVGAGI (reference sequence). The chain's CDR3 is CASSYVQGNTGELFF. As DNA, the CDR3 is TGTGCCAGCAGTTACGTCCAGGGAAATACCGGGGAGCTGTTTTTT.

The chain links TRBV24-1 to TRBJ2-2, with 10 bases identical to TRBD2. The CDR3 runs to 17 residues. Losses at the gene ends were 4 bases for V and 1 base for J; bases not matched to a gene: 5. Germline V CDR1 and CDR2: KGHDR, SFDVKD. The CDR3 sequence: CATSDSGLALNTGELFF. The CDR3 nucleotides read TGTGCCACCAGTGACTCGGGACTAGCGCTGAACACCGGGGAGCTGTTTTTT.

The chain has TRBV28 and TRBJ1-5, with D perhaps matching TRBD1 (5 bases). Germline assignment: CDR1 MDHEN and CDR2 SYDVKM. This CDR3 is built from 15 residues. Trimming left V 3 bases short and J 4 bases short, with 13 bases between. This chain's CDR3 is CASSFMGGGNQPQHF. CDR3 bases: TGTGCCAGCAGTTTCATGGGGGGAGGGAATCAGCCCCAGCATTTT.

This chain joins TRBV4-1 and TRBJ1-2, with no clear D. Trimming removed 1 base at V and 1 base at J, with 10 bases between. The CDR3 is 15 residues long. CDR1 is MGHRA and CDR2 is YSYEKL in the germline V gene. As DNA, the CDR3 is TGCGCCAGCAGCCAAGTCCCGGGGTTTAACTATGGCTACACCTTC. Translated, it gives CASSQVPGFNYGYTF.

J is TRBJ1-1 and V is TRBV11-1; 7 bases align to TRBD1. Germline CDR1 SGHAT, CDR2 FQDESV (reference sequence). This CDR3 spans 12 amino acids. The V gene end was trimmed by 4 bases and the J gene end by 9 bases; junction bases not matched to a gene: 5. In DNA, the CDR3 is TGTGCCAGCAGCTCGCGACAGGGAAAAGCTTTCTTT. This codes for CASSSRQGKAFF.

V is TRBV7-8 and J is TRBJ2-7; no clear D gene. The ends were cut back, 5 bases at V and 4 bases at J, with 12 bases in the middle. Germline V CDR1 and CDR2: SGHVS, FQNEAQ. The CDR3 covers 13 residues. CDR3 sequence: CASSASGLYEQYF. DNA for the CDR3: TGTGCCAGCAGCGCCTCAGGCTTGTACGAGCAGTACTTC. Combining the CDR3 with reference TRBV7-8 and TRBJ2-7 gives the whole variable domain GAGVSQSPRYKVAKRGQDVALRCDPISGHVSLFWYQQALGQGPEFLTYFQNEAQLDKSGLPSDRFFAERPEGSVSTLKIQRTQQEDSAVYLCASSASGLYEQYFGPGTRLTVT.

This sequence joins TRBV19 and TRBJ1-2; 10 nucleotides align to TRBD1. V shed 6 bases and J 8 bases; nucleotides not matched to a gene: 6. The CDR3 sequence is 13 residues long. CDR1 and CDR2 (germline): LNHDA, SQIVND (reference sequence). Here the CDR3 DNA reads TGTGCCAGTAGCCGCGGGACAGGGGAAGGCTACACCTTC. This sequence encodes CASSRGTGEGYTF.

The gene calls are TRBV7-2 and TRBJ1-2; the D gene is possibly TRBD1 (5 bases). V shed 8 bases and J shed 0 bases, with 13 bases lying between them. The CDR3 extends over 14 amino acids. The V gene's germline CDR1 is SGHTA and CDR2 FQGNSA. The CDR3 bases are TGTGCCAGCCGGGTGGGGCCAGCTAACTATGGCTACACCTTC. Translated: CASRVGPANYGYTF.

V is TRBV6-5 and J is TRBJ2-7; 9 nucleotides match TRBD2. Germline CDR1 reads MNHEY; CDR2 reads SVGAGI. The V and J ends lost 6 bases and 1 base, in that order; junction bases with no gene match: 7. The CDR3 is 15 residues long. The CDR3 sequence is CASRPWTSASYEQYF. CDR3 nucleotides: TGTGCCAGCAGACCCTGGACTAGCGCTTCCTACGAGCAGTACTTC.

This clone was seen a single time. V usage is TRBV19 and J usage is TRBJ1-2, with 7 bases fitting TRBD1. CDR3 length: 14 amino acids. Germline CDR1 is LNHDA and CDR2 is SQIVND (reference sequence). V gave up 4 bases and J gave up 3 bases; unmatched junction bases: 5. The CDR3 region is CASSTPQGDYGYTF. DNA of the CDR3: TGTGCCAGTAGTACCCCCCAGGGGGACTATGGCTACACCTTC.

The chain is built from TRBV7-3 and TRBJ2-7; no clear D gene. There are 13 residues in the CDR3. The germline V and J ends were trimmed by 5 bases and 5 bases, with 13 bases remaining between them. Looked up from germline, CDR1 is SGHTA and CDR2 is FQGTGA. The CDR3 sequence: CASSPTSSHEQYF. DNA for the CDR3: TGTGCCAGCAGCCCGACATCATCCCACGAGCAGTACTTC.

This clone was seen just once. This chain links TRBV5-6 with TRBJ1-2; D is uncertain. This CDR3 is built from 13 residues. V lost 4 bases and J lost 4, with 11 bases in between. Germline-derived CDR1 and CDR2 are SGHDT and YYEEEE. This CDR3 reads CASSTGSPYGYTF. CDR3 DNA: TGTGCCAGCAGCACCGGGAGTCCCTATGGCTACACCTTC.